Sequencing of this T cell receptor (beta chain) was carried out in a study of blood T cell repertoires in COVID-19. About the research overall: PBMCs, B-cell-depleted T cells, or T cells were the source of the cDNA or gDNA that made up the material.

This clone showed up just once. V was shortened by 0 bases and J by 5 bases, with 25 bases between the two germline ends. The CDR3 contains 19 residues. Germline V lookup: CDR1 MGHRA, CDR2 YSYEKL. Sequencing was performed with immunoSEQ multiplex PCR; in TCRdb, only in-frame clones are kept and a portion is missing. This repertoire shows 230,000 or so clones, around 81% found once; its top ten account for 7.5%. The Seattle patients joined while their infection was active and were tracked longitudinally afterward. What was sequenced was peripheral blood. This sequence joins TRBV4-1 and TRBJ2-5, with D possibly TRBD2 on 5 matching bases. The TCR sequence derives from a woman older than 75 with COVID-19, enrolled during active disease. CDR3 amino acids: CASSQENLGSDGGRETQYF. The CDR3 DNA is TGCGCCAGCAGCCAAGAAAATTTAGGTAGCGACGGTGGAAGGGAGACCCAGTACTTC.